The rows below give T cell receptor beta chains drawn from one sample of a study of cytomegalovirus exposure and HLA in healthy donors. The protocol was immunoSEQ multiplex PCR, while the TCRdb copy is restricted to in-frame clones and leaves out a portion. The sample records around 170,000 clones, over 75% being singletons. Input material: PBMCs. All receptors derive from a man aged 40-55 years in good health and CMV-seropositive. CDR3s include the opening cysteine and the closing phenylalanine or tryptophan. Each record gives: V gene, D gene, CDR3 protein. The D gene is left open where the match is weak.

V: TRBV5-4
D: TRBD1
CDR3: CASSRSGTGQETQYF

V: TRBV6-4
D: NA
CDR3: CASSETGNTDTQYF

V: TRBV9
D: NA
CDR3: CASSVRGNTDTQYF

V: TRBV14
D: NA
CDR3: CASSQERDSDHLGTDTQYF

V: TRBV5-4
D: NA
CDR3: CASTRDGDEQFF

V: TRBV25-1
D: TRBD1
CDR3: CASRGTGVNEQFF

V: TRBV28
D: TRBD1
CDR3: CASSFPGTGAPNTEAFF

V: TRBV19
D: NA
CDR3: CASSISQGEEKLFF

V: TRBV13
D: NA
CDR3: CASSSWAQGGETQYF

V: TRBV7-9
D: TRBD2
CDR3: CASSLRPLSGGAVDTQYF

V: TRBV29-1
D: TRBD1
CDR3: CSAGTDNSPLHF

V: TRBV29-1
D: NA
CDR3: CSVVAGPYEQYF

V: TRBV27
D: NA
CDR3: CASSGPFPSSYNEQFF

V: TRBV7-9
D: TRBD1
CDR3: CASSSGTGIYNEQFF

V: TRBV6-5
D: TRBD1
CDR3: CASRVTTGEGQPQHF

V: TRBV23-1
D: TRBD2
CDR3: CASTSPAGVRGFAIEQYF

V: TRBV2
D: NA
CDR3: CASSRGTASNQPQHF

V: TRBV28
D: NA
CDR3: CASSLTGSGANVLTF

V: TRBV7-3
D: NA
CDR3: CASSSVVADTQYF

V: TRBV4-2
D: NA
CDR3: CASSQGTESPYEQYF

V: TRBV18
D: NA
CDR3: CASSPTKTGTNEKLFF

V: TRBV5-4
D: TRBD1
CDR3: CASSFDREETQYF

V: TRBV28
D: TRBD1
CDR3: CASSPRQGNFGNTIYF

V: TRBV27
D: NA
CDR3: CASSRQGGTYGYTF

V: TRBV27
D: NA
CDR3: CASSLEGQNYEQYF

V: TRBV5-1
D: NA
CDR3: CASSLGLSLNEQFF

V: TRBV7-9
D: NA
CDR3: CASSLAQEGPQHF

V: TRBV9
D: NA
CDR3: CASSEDWAGYEQYF

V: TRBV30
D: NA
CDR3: CAWSLTGSTEAFF

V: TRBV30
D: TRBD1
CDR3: CAWSPPGTAYEQYF

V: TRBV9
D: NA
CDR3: CASSVEGGGNRPQHF

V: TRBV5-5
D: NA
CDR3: CASSLAVASTGPQHF

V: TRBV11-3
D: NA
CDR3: CASTNPSGPDYTGELFF

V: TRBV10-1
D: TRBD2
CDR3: CASSYKRGGTEQYF

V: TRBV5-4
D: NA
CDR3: CASSSAAAGLLNEQFF

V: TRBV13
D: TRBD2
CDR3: CASSFTSVSYEQYF

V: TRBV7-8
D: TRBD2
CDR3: CASSLSVRLAGGPNTQYF

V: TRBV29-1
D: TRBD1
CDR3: CSLRPGTGMNTEAFF

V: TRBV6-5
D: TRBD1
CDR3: CASRRSGQGIYEQYF

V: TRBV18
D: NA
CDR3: CASSPVQGEQFF

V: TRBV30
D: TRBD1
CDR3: CAWRGQGRVSSPLHF

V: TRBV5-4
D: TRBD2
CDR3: CASSLPLAGGETQYF

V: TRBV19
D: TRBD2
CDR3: CATASGNTGELFF

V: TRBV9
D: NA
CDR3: CASSASGERGEQYF

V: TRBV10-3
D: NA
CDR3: CAISGQLPRRNTEAFF

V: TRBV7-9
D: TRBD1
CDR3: CASSSPGTGGVNEQYF

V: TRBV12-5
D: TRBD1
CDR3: CASGFRDSPYNEQFF

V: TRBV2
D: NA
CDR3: CASSEGVGGQPQHF

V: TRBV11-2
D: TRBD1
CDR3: CASSLARDRSHEQYF

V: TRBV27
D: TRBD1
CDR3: CASSETTGIGLNTEAFF

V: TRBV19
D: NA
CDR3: CASSIVTEAFF